The rows below give T cell receptor beta chains drawn from one sample of a study of shared T cell receptors in the human thymus. Assay used: immunoSEQ multiplex PCR; TCRdb lists only in-frame clones, some missing. The data show approximately 68,000 clones, about 95% seen once. Sequencing input: thymocytes. All receptors come from a human donor. Both conserved end residues are part of each CDR3. The order of the fields is J gene, clone size, D gene, V gene, CDR3 DNA, CDR3 protein. The D gene is left open where the match is weak. Some rows mark clone size as missing; the rest say once, few, many or name a class of expanded clone.

TRBJ2-7,.,.,TRBV9,TGTGCCAGCAGCCCCCAGGGCCGTACCGAGCAGTACTTC,CASSPQGRTEQYF
TRBJ2-7,.,.,TRBV14,TGTGCCAGCAGCCCCCCAGGGGAAGCGTCCTACGAGCAGTACTTC,CASSPPGEASYEQYF
TRBJ2-1,.,.,TRBV11-2,TGTGCCAGCAGCTGTCCCGGGGGGCATTCCTACAATGAGCAGTTCTTC,CASSCPGGHSYNEQFF
TRBJ2-3,.,TRBD1,TRBV4-3,TGCGCCAGCAGCCAAGACGAGGGACAGGGGTCGGTGTCCACAGATACGCAGTATTTT,CASSQDEGQGSVSTDTQYF
TRBJ1-5,.,.,TRBV19,TGTGCCAGTAGTATACTAGGGACGAGTCGACACAATCAGCCCCAGCATTTT,CASSILGTSRHNQPQHF
TRBJ1-2,.,.,TRBV28,TGTGCCAGCAGTGCGGATAACTATGGCTACACCTTC,CASSADNYGYTF
TRBJ2-5,.,.,TRBV11-2,TGTGCCAGCAGCTTAAGTATAAGGGAGGAGACCCAGTACTTC,CASSLSIREETQYF
TRBJ2-3,.,TRBD2,TRBV5-4,TGTGCCAGCAGCTATAGCGGGGCTAGCACAGATACGCAGTATTTT,CASSYSGASTDTQYF
TRBJ1-1,.,.,TRBV27,TGTGCCAGCAGTTTATCCGGCAGGGACACTGAAGCTTTCTTT,CASSLSGRDTEAFF
TRBJ2-7,once,.,TRBV7-9,TGTGCCAGCAGCGCACCCGGGACTGCCTCCTACGAGCAGTACTTC,CASSAPGTASYEQYF
TRBJ1-5,.,TRBD1,TRBV27,TGTGCCAGCAGTTTATCGTATGAGGCAGGGGGTAAAGCTCAGCCCCAGCATTTT,CASSLSYEAGGKAQPQHF
TRBJ1-2,.,.,TRBV28,TGTGCCAGCAGTACCCCACGGGGCTGGGAATATGGCTACACCTTC,CASSTPRGWEYGYTF
TRBJ2-5,.,TRBD1,TRBV4-1,TGCGCCAGCAGCCAAGCCCCAGGGGGCAGGGGCCAAGAGACCCAGTACTTC,CASSQAPGGRGQETQYF
TRBJ2-7,.,.,TRBV5-1,TGCGCCAGCAGCTTGCAGGGGCGGGACGAGCAGTACTTC,CASSLQGRDEQYF
TRBJ2-1,.,.,TRBV18,TGTGCCAGCTCCCAGGACTCAGCAACAACCAATGAGCAGTTCTTC,CASSQDSATTNEQFF
TRBJ1-5,.,.,TRBV30,TGTGCCTGGAGTGTCGACAGGAGCAATCAGCCCCAGCATTTT,CAWSVDRSNQPQHF
TRBJ2-2,.,.,TRBV6-5,TGTGCCAGCAGCCCTAGGGTTCGCACCGGGGAGCTGTTTTTT,CASSPRVRTGELFF
TRBJ1-6,once,TRBD1,TRBV7-8,TGTGCCAGCAGCCCAAGACAGGGTAATTCACCCCTCCACTTT,CASSPRQGNSPLHF
TRBJ2-7,.,.,TRBV4-2,TGTGCCAGCAGCCAAGATCGGCAGGGGAACGAGCAGTACTTC,CASSQDRQGNEQYF
TRBJ1-5,.,TRBD1,TRBV10-3,TGTGCCATCAGTGAGTCTGGACAGGGGGTAAGCTATAGCAATCAGCCCCAGCATTTT,CAISESGQGVSYSNQPQHF
TRBJ2-7,.,TRBD1,TRBV11-2,TGTGCCAGCAGCTTTCCCCGGGACAGAAAGGAGCAGTACTTC,CASSFPRDRKEQYF
TRBJ2-1,.,TRBD2,TRBV10-3,TGTGCCATCTCACTTTCGCGCGGGGGGCCCAGCTCCTACAATGAGCAGTTCTTC,CAISLSRGGPSSYNEQFF
TRBJ2-3,.,TRBD2,TRBV7-2,TGTGCCAGCAGCTTAAGATCTAGCGGGTTCAGGGATACGCAGTATTTT,CASSLRSSGFRDTQYF
TRBJ1-1,.,.,TRBV9,TGTGCCAGCAGCGAACAGGGTGGAAGGCCTGAAGCTTTCTTT,CASSEQGGRPEAFF
TRBJ1-2,once,.,TRBV29-1,TGCAGCGTCCAAACGGGGTATGGCAGTCCAAACTATGGCTACACCTTC,CSVQTGYGSPNYGYTF
TRBJ1-2,.,TRBD1,TRBV4-1,TGCGCCAGCAGCTACAAAAACAGGGGCCCTCAATACTATGGCTACACCTTC,CASSYKNRGPQYYGYTF
TRBJ1-1,.,.,TRBV7-2,TGTGCCAGCAGCTTCGGCACTGAAGCTTTCTTT,CASSFGTEAFF
TRBJ2-2,.,TRBD2,TRBV9,TGTGCCAGCAGCCCAGAGGTGGTAGCGGGGGGGCCGGGCACCGGGGAGCTGTTTTTT,CASSPEVVAGGPGTGELFF
TRBJ2-7,once,.,TRBV9,TGTGCCAGCAGCGTCGACTACCGGGCCGCGGAATCCTACGAGCAGTACTTC,CASSVDYRAAESYEQYF
TRBJ1-5,.,.,TRBV28,TGTGCCAGCAGTTTAAAGTTTCCTCAGCCCCAGCATTTT,CASSLKFPQPQHF
TRBJ2-5,.,TRBD2,TRBV18,TGTGCCAGCTCACCACCTGGGAGGGGCGACCAAGAGACCCAGTACTTC,CASSPPGRGDQETQYF
TRBJ1-2,.,.,TRBV11-2,TGTGCCAGCAGCTTATCGCCAGGGATAAACTATGGCTACACCTTC,CASSLSPGINYGYTF
TRBJ2-2,.,.,TRBV5-1,TGCGCCAGCAGCTTGCTAGACCCTAACACCGGGGAGCTGTTTTTT,CASSLLDPNTGELFF
TRBJ2-7,once,.,TRBV15,TGTGCCACCAGCAGAGATTACGGGTATGGTCCCAGCTCCTACGAGCAGTACTTC,CATSRDYGYGPSSYEQYF
TRBJ1-5,.,.,TRBV7-9,TGTGCCAGCAGCTTAGAGGGAATCCTCGATAGCAATCAGCCCCAGCATTTT,CASSLEGILDSNQPQHF
TRBJ1-4,once,.,TRBV14,TGTGCCAGCAGCCAGTCGGGTCCGACGGGAGAATGTGAAAAACTGTTTTTT,CASSQSGPTGECEKLFF
TRBJ2-4,once,TRBD1,TRBV5-4,TGTGCCAGCAGCTCCTTAGGGGGCCTAAACATTCAGTACTTC,CASSSLGGLNIQYF
TRBJ2-7,.,TRBD2,TRBV7-2,TGTGCCAGCAGCTTAGTTTCCCCGTCTAGCGGGGACCCTTGCGAGCAGTACTTC,CASSLVSPSSGDPCEQYF
TRBJ1-3,.,.,TRBV30,TGTGCCTGGATGAAGGGTGGTGGTGATGTAAACACCATATATTTT,CAWMKGGGDVNTIYF
TRBJ1-4,.,.,TRBV2,TGTGCCAGACAGGGAGAAGAGGGGGAAAAACTGTTTTTT,CARQGEEGEKLFF
TRBJ1-5,.,TRBD1,TRBV5-8,TGTGCCAGCAGCCCGCGCTATGGGACAGGGAATCAGCCCCAGCATTTT,CASSPRYGTGNQPQHF
TRBJ1-1,.,.,TRBV6-5,TGTGCCAGCAGTTACGCCGACAGACCGAACACTGAAGCTTTCTTT,CASSYADRPNTEAFF
TRBJ2-5,.,TRBD1,TRBV7-9,TGTGCCAGCAGCCAGACAGGGGAAACGAAAGAGACCCAGTACTTC,CASSQTGETKETQYF
TRBJ1-2,.,.,TRBV7-9,TGTGCCAGCAGCACCCCTCCTACAAGATTCTATGGCTACACCTTC,CASSTPPTRFYGYTF
TRBJ2-7,.,TRBD2,TRBV28,TGTGCCAGCAGTTTCAGGCGGGGGGGCCCCGACGAGCAGTACTTC,CASSFRRGGPDEQYF
TRBJ2-7,.,.,TRBV4-1,TGCGCCAGCAGCCAAAAACAGGGAACCTACGAGCAGTACTTC,CASSQKQGTYEQYF
TRBJ2-2,.,.,TRBV7-9,TGTGCCAGCAGCTTTCGTAAGGCCGGGGAGCTGTTTTTT,CASSFRKAGELFF
TRBJ1-6,.,TRBD1,TRBV2,TGTGCCAGCACCCCCGAGACAGGGGCCTCACCCCTCCACTTT,CASTPETGASPLHF
TRBJ2-7,.,TRBD1,TRBV4-3,TGCGCCAGCAGCGCCGGGACAGGCTTGTACGAGCAGTACTTC,CASSAGTGLYEQYF
TRBJ1-5,.,.,TRBV4-2,TGTGCCAGCAGCCAAGATCTTTATGCAGAGGGGGTGAATCAGCCCCAGCATTTT,CASSQDLYAEGVNQPQHF
TRBJ1-5,.,TRBD1,TRBV5-6,TGTGCCAGCAGCTTCCTACAGGGGGGAAATCAGCCCCAGCATTTT,CASSFLQGGNQPQHF
TRBJ1-3,.,.,TRBV14,TGTGCCAGCAGCCAAGATTTAAGGCAGTTCTCTGGAAACACCATATATTTT,CASSQDLRQFSGNTIYF
TRBJ1-3,.,.,TRBV5-1,TGCGCCAGCAGCTTGGAGGACAGTTTCTCTGGAAACACCATATATTTT,CASSLEDSFSGNTIYF
TRBJ2-7,few,.,TRBV13,TGTGCCAGCACCTCTCTTGGGCAGGACTCCTACGAGCAGTACTTC,CASTSLGQDSYEQYF
TRBJ2-1,.,TRBD2,TRBV5-8,TGTGCCAGCAGCTCCCTCGGGAGGCCCTACAATGAGCAGTTCTTC,CASSSLGRPYNEQFF